A selection of T cell receptor beta chains follows, all from one sample in a study of T cells after posttransplantation cyclophosphamide. Measured with immunoSEQ multiplex PCR; TCRdb has only the in-frame clones, and not every one. Altogether roughly 42,000 clones were found in the sample, and no singletons occur. The sequenced material came from PBMCs. These receptors came from a woman between 50 and 59 years old in good health and a related stem cell transplant donor. Both conserved end residues are part of each CDR3. Fields, in order: CDR3 protein, CDR3 DNA, V gene, D gene, clone size, J gene. D genes are given only for firm matches. For some rows the clone size is stated as once, few or many, or as a class when expanded; others skip it.

CASSPGSNTIYF	TGTGCCAGCAGCCCCGGTTCAAACACCATATATTTT	TRBV9	-	many	TRBJ1-3
CATSRSGPGAGNTIYF	TGTGCCACCAGCAGAAGCGGGCCGGGGGCTGGAAACACCATATATTTT	TRBV15	-	many	TRBJ1-3
CASSPRGQGGMNTEAFF	TGTGCCAGCTCACCCCGAGGACAGGGGGGCATGAACACTGAAGCTTTCTTT	TRBV18	TRBD1	many	TRBJ1-1
CARGGWTSGGAQYEQYF	TGTGCCCGAGGGGGCTGGACTAGCGGGGGGGCTCAATACGAGCAGTACTTC	TRBV7-9	TRBD2	many	TRBJ2-7
CAWSELRGGGEKLFF	TGTGCCTGGAGTGAACTGAGGGGGGGCGGTGAAAAACTGTTTTTT	TRBV30	-	many	TRBJ1-4
CASSYSGRGPPYEQYF	TGTGCCAGCAGTTACTCGGGGAGGGGCCCCCCTTACGAGCAGTACTTC	TRBV6-5	TRBD2	many	TRBJ2-7
CASTPGREQYF	TGCGCCAGCACTCCCGGTCGGGAGCAGTACTTC	TRBV10-1	-	many	TRBJ2-7
CASRKDLAGGHGADTQYF	TGTGCCAGCAGAAAGGACTTAGCGGGGGGGCATGGGGCAGATACGCAGTATTTT	TRBV11-2	TRBD2	many	TRBJ2-3
CASSPVGQGLPSPLHF	TGTGCCAGCTCACCGGTGGGCCAGGGCCTTCCTTCACCCCTCCACTTT	TRBV18	-	many	TRBJ1-6
CASRRRGQGANVLTF	TGTGCCAGCAGACGCAGGGGGCAAGGGGCCAACGTCCTGACTTTC	TRBV6-5	TRBD1	few	TRBJ2-6
CASSFAGATGELFF	TGTGCCAGCTCATTTGCAGGGGCCACCGGGGAGCTGTTTTTT	TRBV18	-	many	TRBJ2-2
CAISGRDRGYEQYF	TGTGCCATCAGTGGTAGGGACAGGGGCTACGAGCAGTACTTC	TRBV10-3	TRBD1	many	TRBJ2-7
CASSRPGQYPPGELFF	TGTGCCAGCAGCCGACCGGGACAGTATCCTCCCGGGGAGCTGTTTTTT	TRBV11-2	TRBD1	many	TRBJ2-2
CASSPKRGGYNEQFF	TGTGCCAGCAGCCCCAAGCGCGGGGGCTACAATGAGCAGTTCTTC	TRBV7-2	TRBD2	many	TRBJ2-1
CASSESYRSYEQYF	TGTGCCAGCAGTGAATCATACAGGTCCTACGAGCAGTACTTC	TRBV6-1	-	many	TRBJ2-7
CASSPPRQANTGELFF	TGTGCCAGCAGCCCCCCCCGACAGGCGAACACCGGGGAGCTGTTTTTT	TRBV28	-	few	TRBJ2-2
CASSVAGSGGASATQYF	TGTGCCAGCAGCGTAGCTGGTAGCGGGGGGGCCTCGGCCACCCAGTATTTT	TRBV9	TRBD2	-	TRBJ2-3
CASSSRQGSYNSPLHF	TGTGCCAGCAGTTCAAGACAGGGGTCCTATAATTCACCCCTCCACTTT	TRBV27	TRBD1	many	TRBJ1-6
CASSHSSRGYTF	TGCGCCAGCAGTCATAGCAGTAGAGGCTACACCTTC	TRBV23-1	-	-	TRBJ1-2
CASSSWTGGWYTEAFF	TGTGCCAGCAGCTCGTGGACAGGGGGCTGGTACACTGAAGCTTTCTTT	TRBV7-8	TRBD1	many	TRBJ1-1
CASSQAGTSYEQYF	TGTGCCAGCAGTCAGGCCGGGACTTCCTACGAGCAGTACTTC	TRBV28	-	many	TRBJ2-7
CASRVTPPDSPLHF	TGTGCCAGTAGGGTGACTCCACCCGATTCACCCCTCCACTTT	TRBV19	-	many	TRBJ1-6